The text below deals with one TCR beta chain. Method: immunoSEQ multiplex PCR; TCRdb's copy keeps in-frame clones and lacks some. This sample has about 130,000 clones, with around 90% found just once. These data belong to a study of control samples from healthy donors and cancer patients. Trimming took 1 base from V and 9 from J, leaving 8 bases between them. CDR1 is SGDLS and CDR2 is YYNGEE in the germline V gene. This CDR3 contains 12 residues. The V gene is TRBV9, the J gene TRBJ2-1; D may be TRBD1 (5 bases). The sequence was collected from a man aged 40-49 years in good health. The sequenced material came from blood. CDR3 amino acids: CASSVQGIEQFF. The CDR3, as DNA: TGTGCCAGCAGCGTACAGGGAATTGAGCAGTTCTTC.